The T cell receptor beta chain described here comes from a study of cytomegalovirus exposure and HLA in healthy donors. Study-wide findings and caveats: Presence/absence analyses supposed approximately even sequencing depth among donors.

The study ran its PCR with 60 Vbeta and 13 Jbeta primers. Libraries were prepared by immunoSEQ multiplex PCR; TCRdb keeps only in-frame clonotypes and omits some of them. The data show about 160,000 clones, 80% to 90% seen once. Of note for this clone: Its matching antigen is unknown.

There are 13 residues in the CDR3. The gene calls are TRBV21-1 and TRBJ1-5. TRBV21-1 has pseudogene status. The TCR originated in a male donor in good health and CMV-seronegative. The material sequenced was PBMCs. As DNA, the CDR3 is TGTGCCAGCAGCCCCCCGGAGGATCAGCCCCAGCATTTT. It is translated as CASSPPEDQPQHF.